This T cell receptor (beta chain) was obtained from a study of graft-versus-host responses after intestinal transplantation. The overall study: Isolated intestinal, liver-intestinal, or multivisceral transplants were what recipients had. Recipients uniformly received anti-thymocyte globulin induction, followed by tacrolimus and steroids for roughly three years. General study points: Early after transplant, HvG declines were associated with peak levels of circulating GvH clones. Recipient-marrow GvH clones were detected, some having first appeared in ileum or blood.

Details on this clone: Its antigen is undetermined.

Clones were read by immunoSEQ multiplex PCR, and TCRdb kept only the in-frame ones, dropping some. This table has roughly 100,000 clones, 91% appearing once. CDR1 and CDR2 from the germline V gene are SEHNR and FQNEAQ (reference sequence). This CDR3 is 14 amino acids long. Losses at the gene ends were 8 bases for V and 5 bases for J; bases not matched to a gene: 5. This material consisted of unstimulated CD4+ T cells sorted from spleen or lymph node cells, taken before transplant. The V and J genes are TRBV7-9 and TRBJ2-1, with 11 bases aligning to TRBD2. This TCR derives from a human donor who was the organ donor for an intestinal transplant. In nucleotides, the CDR3 is TGTGCCAGCCCCGGGACTAGCGGTAACAATGAGCAGTTCTTC. Translating it yields CASPGTSGNNEQFF.